The present entry profiles one T cell receptor beta chain with its context. The CDR3 covers 15 residues. CDR1 SGHTA and CDR2 FQGNSA come from the germline V gene. With V trimmed by 5 bases and J by 4 bases, 4 bases remained unmatched. The data belong to a study of cytomegalovirus exposure and HLA in healthy donors. The PCR had 60 Vbeta and 13 Jbeta primers. Profiled with immunoSEQ multiplex PCR; TCRdb holds only in-frame clones, not every one. The sample includes more than 95,000 clones, 75% to 90% of them seen just once. The sequence was collected from a man aged 18 to 35 in good health and CMV-seropositive. The specimen sequenced was PBMCs. The J gene is TRBJ2-5, the V gene TRBV7-2; TRBD2 aligns across 13 bases. Here the CDR3 reads CASSPRLAGGETQYF. The CDR3 bases are TGTGCCAGCAGCCCGCGACTAGCGGGGGGAGAGACCCAGTACTTC. Full variable domain (outside the CDR3, taken from reference TRBV7-2 and TRBJ2-5): GAGVSQSPSNKVTEKGKDVELRCDPISGHTALYWYRQSLGQGLEFLIYFQGNSAPDKSGLPSDRFSAERTGGSVSTLTIQRTQQEDSAVYLCASSPRLAGGETQYFGPGTRLLVL.